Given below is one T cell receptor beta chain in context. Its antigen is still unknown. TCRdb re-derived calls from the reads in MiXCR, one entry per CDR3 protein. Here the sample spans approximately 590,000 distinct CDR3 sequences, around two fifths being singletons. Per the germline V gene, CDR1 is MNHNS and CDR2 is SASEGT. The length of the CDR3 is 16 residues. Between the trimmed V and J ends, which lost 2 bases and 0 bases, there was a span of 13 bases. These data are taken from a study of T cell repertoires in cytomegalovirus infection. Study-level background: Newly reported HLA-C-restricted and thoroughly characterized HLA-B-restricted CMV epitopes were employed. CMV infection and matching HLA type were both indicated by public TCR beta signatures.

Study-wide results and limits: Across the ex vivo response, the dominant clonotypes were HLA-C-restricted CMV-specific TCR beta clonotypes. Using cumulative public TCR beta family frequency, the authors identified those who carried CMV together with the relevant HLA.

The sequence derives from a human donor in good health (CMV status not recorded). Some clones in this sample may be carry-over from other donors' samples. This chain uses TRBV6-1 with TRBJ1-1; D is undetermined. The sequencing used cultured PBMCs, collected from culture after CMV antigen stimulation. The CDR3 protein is CASSENGLEMNTEAFF. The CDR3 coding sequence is TGTGCCAGCAGTGAAAACGGGCTAGAAATGAACACTGAAGCTTTCTTT.